This TCR beta chain was recorded in a study of OX40 agonist ivuxolimab in advanced cancers. Looking at the study overall: Every 2 weeks, patients received ivuxolimab intravenously, dosed at 0.01 to 10 mg/kg. Study conclusions and caveats: Certain nonresponders additionally had low normalized T-cell clonal expansion. Expanded clones tended on average to be more numerous among CD8+ T cells than CD4+.

To note about this clone: Its antigen is still unknown.

Prior autoimmune disease or systemic immunosuppression barred patients. Produced via immunoSEQ multiplex PCR; TCRdb's table is partial and in-frame only. The data contain about 94,000 clones, about nine tenths of them seen just once; the ten biggest clones take up around 0.28%. This CDR3 spans 16 amino acids. Trimming stripped 5 bases from V and 5 bases from J, with 21 bases between. The germline V gene encodes CDR1 MNHEY and CDR2 SMNVEV (reference sequence). The TCR originated in an adult with an advanced solid tumor such as melanoma, head and neck, liver or kidney cancer. This specimen was CD4+ or CD8+ T cells sorted from blood, taken in a trial of the OX40 agonist ivuxolimab. The chain employs TRBV27 and TRBJ1-1; D may be TRBD1 (5 bases). CDR3: CASSPLSWGGNTEAFF. CDR3 nucleotide sequence: TGTGCCAGCAGTCCGCTGTCCTGGGGGGGGAATACTGAAGCTTTCTTT.